The rows below give T cell receptor beta chains drawn from one sample of a study of blood T cell repertoires in COVID-19. TCRdb's table, derived via immunoSEQ multiplex PCR, lists solely in-frame clones and lacks some. The sample contains just over 150,000 clones, around 82% of which appear only once. Sequencing was carried out using peripheral blood. These receptors were obtained from a woman aged 35 to 49 with COVID-19, enrolled during active disease. The CDR3 runs from the conserved cysteine through the conserved F or W. The order of the fields is D gene, J gene, V gene, clone size, CDR3 length, CDR3 DNA, CDR3 protein. A D gene is named only where the DNA matches it firmly. A clone size is listed for some rows: how often the clone was seen (once, few, many), or a class if it is expanded.

TRBD1	TRBJ1-4	TRBV30	-	15	TGTGCCTGGAGTGTACCAGGGGGTGCGGGTGAAAAACTGTTTTTT	CAWSVPGGAGEKLFF
TRBD1	TRBJ2-7	TRBV5-6	-	16	TGTGCCAGCAGCCCATTAACTCCGGGACAGGGCCCCGAGCAGTACTTC	CASSPLTPGQGPEQYF
-	TRBJ1-1	TRBV9	-	14	TGTGCCAGCAGCGTCAGCGGGACCGCCACTGAAGCTTTCTTT	CASSVSGTATEAFF
TRBD2	TRBJ2-7	TRBV4-1	few	17	TGCGCCAGCAGCCAACCCCGAAGTAGCGGGCATCGCTACGAGCAGTACTTC	CASSQPRSSGHRYEQYF
-	TRBJ1-4	TRBV5-8	-	15	TGTGCCAGCAGCGCCCAGGGTCTGACTAATGAAAAACTGTTTTTT	CASSAQGLTNEKLFF
-	TRBJ1-3	TRBV7-8	once	14	TGTGCCAGCAGCCACGGGAGCTCTGGAAACACCATATATTTT	CASSHGSSGNTIYF
TRBD1	TRBJ1-2	TRBV7-8	-	15	TGTGCCAGCAGCTCCCCCGGGACAGGGGCGTTTGGCTACACCTTC	CASSSPGTGAFGYTF
-	TRBJ2-2	TRBV7-9	few	12	TGTGCCAGCATCCGCGGGTTAGAGGAGCTGTTTTTT	CASIRGLEELFF
-	TRBJ2-2	TRBV21-1	-	17	TGTGCCAGCAGCACAAATAGCGGGAAGATAGGCACCGGGGAGCTGTTTTTT	CASSTNSGKIGTGELFF
TRBD1	TRBJ2-5	TRBV5-4	-	15	TGTGCCAGCAGCTCCGCGGGACAGGGACAAGAGACCCAGTACTTC	CASSSAGQGQETQYF
TRBD1	TRBJ1-6	TRBV6-6	-	14	TGTGCCAGCAGTGGACAGGGGCAAAATTCACCCCTCCACTTT	CASSGQGQNSPLHF
TRBD1	TRBJ1-6	TRBV9	-	13	TGTGCCAGCAGCGGGACAGGGGATTCACCCCTCCACTTT	CASSGTGDSPLHF
-	TRBJ1-5	TRBV6-6	few	14	TGTGCCAGCAGTCCCCTACAGGGAAATCAGCCCCAGCATTTT	CASSPLQGNQPQHF
-	TRBJ2-3	TRBV7-3	-	14	TGTGCCAGCAGCTTTGGTGGAGGCACAGATACGCAGTATTTT	CASSFGGGTDTQYF
TRBD2	TRBJ2-7	TRBV18	-	15	TGTGCCAGCTCACCCGGACTAGCGGGAGGACGTGAGCAGTACTTC	CASSPGLAGGREQYF
-	TRBJ1-5	TRBV3-1/TRBV3-2	once	14	TGTGCCAGCTCCCGGAGGGGAGGCAATCAGCCCCAGCATTTT	CASSRRGGNQPQHF
-	TRBJ1-4	TRBV30	-	14	TGTGCCTGGGACTTTCAGGGGACTAATGAAAAACTGTTTTTT	CAWDFQGTNEKLFF
-	TRBJ1-3	TRBV30	-	13	TGTGCCTGGAAAACAGCCTCTGGAAACACCATATATTTT	CAWKTASGNTIYF
-	TRBJ2-7	TRBV27	-	14	TGTGCCAGCAGTTTATTTCCAGCGACCTACGAGCAGTACTTC	CASSLFPATYEQYF
-	TRBJ1-1	TRBV4-1	-	13	TGCGCCAGCCGGCCCGGGATGAACACTGAAGCTTTCTTT	CASRPGMNTEAFF
TRBD1	TRBJ1-4	TRBV28	-	13	TGTGCCAGCAGTACAGGGGCGAGGGAAAAACTGTTTTTT	CASSTGAREKLFF
TRBD2	TRBJ2-1	TRBV7-3	-	19	TGTGCCAGCAGCTTAGGAGGCCTGGGAGCGGGGGACCTCTACAATGAGCAGTTCTTC	CASSLGGLGAGDLYNEQFF
-	TRBJ1-2	TRBV2	-	17	TGTGCCAGCAGTGAAGACTCGACGGCGGTGTATAACTATGGCTACACCTTC	CASSEDSTAVYNYGYTF
-	TRBJ2-2	TRBV12-3/TRBV12-4	-	13	TGTGCCAGCAGTTTACAGGACACCGGGGAGCTGTTTTTT	CASSLQDTGELFF
TRBD1	TRBJ1-4	TRBV25-1	-	14	TGTGCCAGCACCAGGACAGGGGGGAGTGAAAAACTGTTTTTT	CASTRTGGSEKLFF
-	TRBJ1-5	TRBV7-9	-	12	TGTGCCAGCAGTTTCAGTAATCAGCCCCAGCATTTT	CASSFSNQPQHF
TRBD1	TRBJ2-7	TRBV2	-	14	TGTGCCAGCAGTGGGGGAACAGGGGCCTACGAGCAGTACTTC	CASSGGTGAYEQYF
TRBD2	TRBJ2-7	TRBV5-6	-	15	TGTGCCAGCAGCGCACTAGCGGGAGAAATCCACGAGCAGTACTTC	CASSALAGEIHEQYF
-	TRBJ2-1	TRBV2	few	14	TGTGCCATCACGTCGGGGGTAGTAAACAATGAGCAGTTCTTC	CAITSGVVNNEQFF
-	TRBJ2-7	TRBV5-1	-	13	TGCGCCAGCAGCTTGACGGGTGGTGGGGAGCAGTACTTC	CASSLTGGGEQYF
TRBD2	TRBJ2-3	TRBV15	-	14	TGTGCCACCAGTATAGGGACTAGCGGGAGTACGCAGTATTTT	CATSIGTSGSTQYF
-	TRBJ1-4	TRBV6-5	-	13	TGTGCCAGCAGCCTCGTTGCTAATGAAAAACTGTTTTTT	CASSLVANEKLFF
-	TRBJ1-1	TRBV29-1	-	14	TGCAGCGTTGAAGATGGACAGAAGAACACTGAAGCTTTCTTT	CSVEDGQKNTEAFF
-	TRBJ1-4	TRBV29-1	-	13	TGCAGCGTTGCTTTTCAGGGAAATGAAAAACTGTTTTTT	CSVAFQGNEKLFF
TRBD1	TRBJ2-3	TRBV5-1	-	16	TGCGCCAGCAGCTTGCCCGGGGCAGGGGGCGCGGATACGCAGTATTTT	CASSLPGAGGADTQYF
-	TRBJ1-4	TRBV10-3	-	12	TGTGCCATCAGTGAGTACGGTGAAAAACTGTTTTTT	CAISEYGEKLFF
-	TRBJ2-2	TRBV27	-	15	TGTGCCAGCAGTTACGGCAGGGTGAACACCGGGGAGCTGTTTTTT	CASSYGRVNTGELFF
TRBD1	TRBJ1-6	TRBV7-2	-	14	TGTGCCAGCAGCAAGACAGGGGACGCTTCACCCCTCCACTTT	CASSKTGDASPLHF
-	TRBJ1-2	TRBV5-4	-	14	TGTGCCACGTCTCGGGGGGTTACGGACTATGGCTACACCTTC	CATSRGVTDYGYTF
TRBD2	TRBJ2-4	TRBV7-9	-	16	TGTGCCAGCAGCTTAGGTCAGGGACTAGTCAAAAACATTCAGTACTTC	CASSLGQGLVKNIQYF
TRBD1	TRBJ1-3	TRBV23-1	-	18	TGCGCCAGCAGTCCGACAAGGGGGGACAGTAACTCTGGAAACACCATATATTTT	CASSPTRGDSNSGNTIYF
TRBD1	TRBJ1-5	TRBV11-1	-	13	TGTGCCAGCAGCAAGGGACAGGGACAGCCCCAGCATTTT	CASSKGQGQPQHF
TRBD1	TRBJ2-7	TRBV19	once	15	TGTGCCAGTAGTATAGATCGCAACAGGGGTTACGAGCAGTACTTC	CASSIDRNRGYEQYF
TRBD2	TRBJ2-3	TRBV7-3	-	15	TGTGCCAGCAGCTTAGCGGGGGGGCTTGTAGATACGCAGTATTTT	CASSLAGGLVDTQYF
TRBD2	TRBJ2-2	TRBV7-2	once	18	TGTGCCAGCAGACAAACATGGGGACTAGCCGCGAACACCGGGGAGCTGTTTTTT	CASRQTWGLAANTGELFF
TRBD1	TRBJ2-4	TRBV19	-	14	TGTGCCAGTAGTGCCGGACAGGGGGGGAACATTCAGTACTTC	CASSAGQGGNIQYF
TRBD1	TRBJ2-5	TRBV30	-	12	TGTGCCTGGAGTGTACAGGGGGAGACCCAGTACTTC	CAWSVQGETQYF
TRBD1	TRBJ1-2	TRBV9	-	13	TGTGCCAGCAGTGACAGGGGTTTGAATGGCTACACCTTC	CASSDRGLNGYTF
-	TRBJ2-3	TRBV3-1/TRBV3-2	-	15	TGTGCCAGCAGCCAAGGGGGGGGCCCCACAGATACGCAGTATTTT	CASSQGGGPTDTQYF
-	TRBJ2-5	TRBV18	-	13	TGTGCCAGCTCACCAACACAACAAGAGACCCAGTACTTC	CASSPTQQETQYF
TRBD2	TRBJ2-3	TRBV9	-	19	TGTGCCAGCAGCGTAGCTGGGGTGCGAGCGGGGGTCCTGGCAGATACGCAGTATTTT	CASSVAGVRAGVLADTQYF
TRBD1	TRBJ1-2	TRBV3-1/TRBV3-2	-	14	TGTGCCAGCAGCCCGACAGGGCTTAACTATGGCTACACCTTC	CASSPTGLNYGYTF
-	TRBJ1-1	TRBV29-1	-	14	TGCAGCGTTGTAGCGGGCCCGCGCGGGACTGAAGCTTTCTTT	CSVVAGPRGTEAFF